The 10 T cell receptor beta chains listed next were all sequenced from one sample in a study of blood T cell repertoires in COVID-19. Some clones are missing from TCRdb's copy, which holds only in-frame ones; the method was immunoSEQ multiplex PCR. This sample has about 130,000 clones, with 86% found just once. Sequencing was performed on peripheral blood. These TCRs come from a woman between 70 and 85 years old with COVID-19, enrolled during active disease.

The chain joins TRBV6-5 to TRBJ2-5; maybe TRBD1 (5 bases). Germline CDR1 reads MNHEY; CDR2 reads SVGAGI. V shed 5 bases and J shed 4 bases, with 11 bases lying between them. The CDR3 covers 13 residues. This chain's CDR3 is CASSQGSLETQYF. In nucleotides, the CDR3 is TGTGCCAGCAGTCAGGGATCTCTAGAGACCCAGTACTTC.

Only a few counts were recorded for this clone. The V and J genes are TRBV6-2 or TRBV6-3 and TRBJ2-7; 13 bases match TRBD2. This CDR3 contains 18 residues. V dropped 0 bases and J dropped 4; count of bases not matched to a gene: 9. CDR1 and CDR2 (germline): MNHEY, SVGEGT. The chain's CDR3 is CASSYSMTSGGNKYEQYF. CDR3 in DNA: TGTGCCAGCAGTTACTCGATGACTAGCGGGGGGAATAAATACGAGCAGTACTTC.

J is TRBJ2-7 and V is TRBV28, with no clear D. Germline assignment: CDR1 MDHEN and CDR2 SYDVKM. Between the trimmed V and J ends, which lost 6 bases and 7 bases, there was a span of 16 bases. The CDR3 consists of 13 residues. The CDR3 loop is CASSPPERTEQYF. The CDR3, as DNA: TGTGCCAGCAGCCCTCCAGAGCGTACGGAGCAGTACTTC.

V and J are TRBV7-2 and TRBJ2-1; 10 bases map to TRBD1. The junction had 7 bases not matched to a gene; V was cut back by 4 bases and J by 4 bases. The CDR3 is 16 residues long. Germline V gene lookup returns CDR1 SGHTA and CDR2 FQGNSA. The CDR3 protein is CASSSPGQGTYNEQFF. In DNA form, the CDR3 reads TGTGCCAGCAGCTCGCCGGGACAGGGGACATACAATGAGCAGTTCTTC. The full variable domain, with the rest looked up from reference TRBV7-2 and TRBJ2-1, is GAGVSQSPSNKVTEKGKDVELRCDPISGHTALYWYRQSLGQGLEFLIYFQGNSAPDKSGLPSDRFSAERTGGSVSTLTIQRTQQEDSAVYLCASSSPGQGTYNEQFFGPGTRLTVL.

The rearrangement uses TRBV10-1 and TRBJ1-2, with TRBD1 identical over 7 bases. This CDR3 contains 15 residues. J lost 8 bases, V lost 0 bases, and 9 bases had no gene match. The germline V gene has CDR1 WNHNN and CDR2 SYGVQD (reference sequence). As DNA, the CDR3 is TGCGCCAGCAGTGAGTCACCGACAGGGTCGGGGGGCTACACCTTC. Its protein product is CASSESPTGSGGYTF.

The V gene is TRBV28, the J gene TRBJ2-2; 9 bases are shared with TRBD2. The CDR3 totals 16 residues. After removal of 10 bases from V and 5 bases from J, the junction contained 14 bases not matched to a gene. Germline CDR1 MDHEN, CDR2 SYDVKM. CDR3 bases: TGTGCCACCCAGGCCCTGGCGGGGGGGCGAACCGGGGAGCTGTTTTTT. Amino acid sequence: CATQALAGGRTGELFF.

The chain employs TRBV6-5 and TRBJ2-7; possible D gene TRBD1, 6 bases. V shed 0 bases and J shed 7 bases, with 13 bases lying between them. The CDR3 runs 14 residues. The germline V gene has CDR1 MNHEY and CDR2 SVGAGI. CDR3 DNA: TGTGCCAGCAGTTACTCGCTGGGGGCGAGTGAGCAGTACTTC. The encoded protein is CASSYSLGASEQYF.

As concerns this clone: Relative to the germline gene, one junction end is altered; a read error may explain this. The chain uses TRBV3-1 (or the pseudogene TRBV3-2) and TRBJ2-1; TRBD2 is a possible D gene (5 bases). This CDR3 has 11 residues. The germline V gene has CDR1 LGHDT and CDR2 YNNKEL (reference sequence). This chain's CDR3 is CASSQGLAGVF. For the CDR3, the DNA is TGTGCCAGCAGCCAAGGGCTAGCCGGGGTCTTC.

This clone was seen once. The chain couples TRBV5-1 to TRBJ1-5; D ambiguous. Germline CDR1 is SGHRS and CDR2 is YFSETQ. The CDR3 covers 13 residues. Between the trimmed V and J ends, which lost 0 bases and 4 bases, there was a span of 5 bases. The chain's CDR3 is CASSLGQNQPQHF. The CDR3, as DNA: TGCGCCAGCAGCTTGGGGCAAAATCAGCCCCAGCATTTT. Full variable domain (missing parts from reference TRBV5-1 and TRBJ1-5): KAGVTQTPRYLIKTRGQQVTLSCSPISGHRSVSWYQQTPGQGLQFLFEYFSETQRNKGNFPGRFSGRQFSNSRSEMNVSTLELGDSALYLCASSLGQNQPQHFGDGTRLSIL.

This clone was observed once. The J gene is TRBJ1-5, the V gene TRBV30; tentative D call: TRBD1 (6 bases). V was shortened by 1 base and J by 3 bases, with 13 bases between the two germline ends. The CDR3 consists of 15 residues. Per the germline V gene, CDR1 is GTSNPN and CDR2 is SVGIG (reference sequence). The CDR3 nucleotides are TGTGCCTGGAGTGGGCACAGGGCTAACAATCAGCCCCAGCATTTT. It yields the protein CAWSGHRANNQPQHF.